The 31 T cell receptor beta chains in this list originate from one sample, sequenced in a study of PD-1 blockade in classical Hodgkin lymphoma. Libraries were prepared by immunoSEQ multiplex PCR; TCRdb keeps only in-frame clonotypes and omits some of them. The table has about 100,000 clones, around four fifths seen once. All trial patients relapsed after autologous stem cell transplantation. The sequences come from peripheral blood mononuclear cells (PBMCs), collected at baseline. These receptors all stem from a human donor with classical Hodgkin lymphoma.

The chain carries TRBV5-8 and TRBJ2-1; 15 nucleotides align to TRBD2. This CDR3 has 15 residues. V was clipped by 4 bases and J by 9 bases; unmatched bases: 5. Germline CDR1 is SGHTS and CDR2 is YDEGEE. CDR3 nucleotides: TGTGCCAGCAGCCAACGGACTAGCGGGAGGGTTGAGCAGTTCTTC. Translated, it gives CASSQRTSGRVEQFF.

This clone turned up a few times. This sequence joins TRBV4-1 and TRBJ2-3; TRBD2 might be the D (6 bases). This CDR3 has 15 residues. The germline gives CDR1 MGHRA, CDR2 YSYEKL. Trimming cost V 6 bases and J 2 bases, with 15 bases left between them. The CDR3 nucleotides read TGCGCCAGCAGGCTCGGGAGACCAAACACAGATACGCAGTATTTT. It encodes CASRLGRPNTDTQYF.

The rearrangement joins TRBV27 to TRBJ1-4; D is possibly TRBD1 (6 bases). The CDR3 contains 15 residues. CDR1 and CDR2 (germline): MNHEY, SMNVEV (reference sequence). V gave up 5 bases and J gave up 5 bases, with 15 bases separating them. The CDR3 nucleotides read TGTGCCAGCAGTGACTCCACAGGGCGGAATGAAAAACTGTTTTTT. It encodes CASSDSTGRNEKLFF.

The chain combines TRBV19 with TRBJ2-3, with 10 bases that match TRBD1. The germline V gene encodes CDR1 LNHDA and CDR2 SQIVND (reference sequence). The length of the CDR3 is 16 residues. Trimming at V came to 5 bases and at J to 2 bases, leaving 7 bases not matched to a gene. The CDR3 reads CASSPPGQGNTDTQYF. CDR3 nucleotides: TGTGCCAGTAGTCCACCGGGACAGGGGAACACAGATACGCAGTATTTT.

The rearrangement uses TRBV6-5 and TRBJ2-7; possibly TRBD1 for D (6 bases). Trimming left V 7 bases short and J 6 bases short, with 19 bases between. CDR1 is MNHEY and CDR2 is SVGAGI in the germline V gene. The CDR3 consists of 14 residues. CDR3 in amino acids: CASTRRGSQPEQYF. The CDR3 region has the DNA TGTGCCAGCACCCGTAGGGGGAGCCAGCCCGAGCAGTACTTC.

The V and J genes are TRBV7-8 and TRBJ2-2; D possibly matches TRBD1 or TRBD2 (5 bases each). V lost 5 bases, J lost 8 bases, and 18 bases lay in between. The CDR3 loop spans 15 amino acids. Germline values: CDR1 SGHVS, CDR2 FQNEAQ. In DNA form, the CDR3 reads TGTGCCAGCAGCCTCGGGACCTCCCATACGGGGGAGCTGTTTTTT. Translation gives CASSLGTSHTGELFF. Drawing the rest from reference TRBV7-8 and TRBJ2-2, the complete variable domain is GAGVSQSPRYKVAKRGQDVALRCDPISGHVSLFWYQQALGQGPEFLTYFQNEAQLDKSGLPSDRFFAERPEGSVSTLKIQRTQQEDSAVYLCASSLGTSHTGELFFGEGSRLTVL.

This clone was seen once. This chain links TRBV5-6 with TRBJ2-2; the D is unclear. CDR1 is SGHDT, CDR2 YYEEEE, per germline. V was pared by 0 bases and J by 3 bases, with 12 bases between. The CDR3 extends over 16 amino acids. CDR3: CASSLVTAQDTGELFF. Written as DNA, the CDR3 is TGTGCCAGCAGCTTGGTCACGGCGCAGGACACCGGGGAGCTGTTTTTT.

V is TRBV5-4 and J is TRBJ2-5; D is unclear. Trimming stripped 4 bases from V and 1 base from J, with 8 bases between. Germline V gene lookup returns CDR1 SGHNT and CDR2 YYREEE (reference sequence). CDR3 length: 13 amino acids. The chain's CDR3 is CASSPSIQETQYF. The DNA for the CDR3 is TGTGCCAGCAGCCCCAGTATCCAAGAGACCCAGTACTTC.

On this clone itself: Mismatch with germline at one junction end may stem from a read error. This chain links TRBV15 with TRBJ1-2, with D possibly matching TRBD1 (6 bases). CDR3 length: 13 residues. Germline V gene sequence: CDR1 LNHNV, CDR2 YYDKDF (reference sequence). The CDR3 sequence: CATSRSLNRGGAF. CDR3 nucleotide sequence: TGTGCCACCAGCAGATCCCTGAACCGAGGGGGTGCCTTC. Full variable domain (missing parts from reference TRBV15 and TRBJ1-2): DAMVIQNPRYQVTQFGKPVTLSCSQTLNHNVMYWYQQKSSQAPKLLFHYYDKDFNNEADTPDNFQSRRPNTSFCFLDIRSPGLGDTAMYLCATSRSLNRGGAFGSGTRLTVV.

CDR3 region: CASSGWDNEQFF. The CDR3 nucleotides are TGTGCCAGCAGTGGCTGGGACAATGAGCAGTTCTTC. The V call is TRBV6-5, the J call TRBJ2-1; no clear D. Germline V lookup: CDR1 MNHEY, CDR2 SVGAGI. The CDR3 has 12 amino acids. With 5 bases removed from V and 5 bases from J, the gap between germline ends came to 7 bases.

This clone has just one count. The chain is built from TRBV9 and TRBJ2-7; the match to TRBD1 covers 10 bases. Germline loops: CDR1 SGDLS, CDR2 YYNGEE. There are 20 residues in the CDR3. V shed 2 bases and J 1 base; nucleotides not matched to a gene: 18. The DNA for the CDR3 is TGTGCCAGCAGCGTGTCCACGGGACAGGGGTTGGCTAAAGGTTCCTACGAGCAGTACTTC. Protein sequence: CASSVSTGQGLAKGSYEQYF.

This clone was picked up a small number of times. This chain uses TRBV5-4 with TRBJ2-1; TRBD2 matches at 11 bases. Germline CDR1 SGHNT, CDR2 YYREEE (reference sequence). The CDR3 is 16 residues long. Losses at the gene ends were 4 bases for V and 4 bases for J; bases not matched to a gene: 7. This CDR3 is CASSPFGTSGYNEQFF. Here the CDR3 DNA reads TGTGCCAGCAGCCCCTTTGGGACTAGCGGTTACAATGAGCAGTTCTTC. The variable domain in full, completed from reference TRBV5-4 and TRBJ2-1, reads ETGVTQSPTHLIKTRGQQVTLRCSSQSGHNTVSWYQQALGQGPQFIFQYYREEENGRGNFPPRFSGLQFPNYSSELNVNALELDDSALYLCASSPFGTSGYNEQFFGPGTRLTVL.

The chain is built from TRBV7-9 and TRBJ2-1, with TRBD2 as a possible D gene (7 bases). The germline gives CDR1 SEHNR, CDR2 FQNEAQ (reference sequence). Trimming took off 5 bases at V and 2 bases at J, with 13 bases between the two ends. This CDR3 comprises 15 residues. CDR3 nucleotide sequence: TGTGCCAGCAGCCCAAGGGGGGGGGCCTACAATGAGCAGTTCTTC. This codes for CASSPRGGAYNEQFF.

This rearrangement joins TRBV7-8 to TRBJ2-7, with D uncertain. This CDR3 contains 13 residues. The germline V gene has CDR1 SGHVS and CDR2 FQNEAQ. Trimming stripped 3 bases from V and 2 bases from J, with 8 bases between. The CDR3 nucleotides are TGTGCCAGCAGCTTGGGGTTTACCTACGAGCAGTACTTC. This encodes CASSLGFTYEQYF.

This chain links TRBV10-3 with TRBJ1-4; 10 nucleotides line up with TRBD1. The V gene's germline CDR1 is ENHRY and CDR2 SYGVKD. V lost 11 bases to trimming and J lost 6 bases; unmatched junction nucleotides: 6. This CDR3 has 13 residues. The CDR3 loop reads CAVSGTGDEKLFF. CDR3 bases: TGTGCCGTATCCGGGACAGGGGATGAAAAACTGTTTTTT.

The chain employs TRBV9 and TRBJ2-1, with D perhaps matching TRBD1 (5 bases). The germline V gene has CDR1 SGDLS and CDR2 YYNGEE. V was clipped by 4 bases and J by 2 bases, with 16 bases between them. CDR3 length equals 16 residues. The DNA of the CDR3 is TGTGCCAGCAGCCCCCTTTGGGGCGGTACCTACAATGAGCAGTTCTTC. Its translation: CASSPLWGGTYNEQFF.

This chain links TRBV5-4 with TRBJ2-2; no reliable D call. The CDR3 spans 14 residues. Deletions cut 4 bases from V and 2 bases from J, with 9 bases between. Looked up from germline, CDR1 is SGHNT and CDR2 is YYREEE (reference sequence). The CDR3 nucleotides are TGTGCCAGCAGCCCGGACCCCAACACCGGGGAGCTGTTTTTT. Translating gives CASSPDPNTGELFF.

The chain uses TRBV7-2 and TRBJ2-1; D may be TRBD2 (5 bases). The germline V gene has CDR1 SGHTA and CDR2 FQGNSA. Trimming shortened V by 4 bases and J by 4 bases, and 11 bases separated the two germline ends. The CDR3 length is 14 residues. The CDR3 DNA follows: TGTGCCAGCAGCTCCGGGGTGAGGTACAATGAGCAGTTCTTC. Protein sequence: CASSSGVRYNEQFF.

The genes are TRBV28 and TRBJ2-3; 11 nucleotides agree with TRBD2. Germline values: CDR1 MDHEN, CDR2 SYDVKM. The V segment lost 4 bases and the J segment 7 bases; nucleotides outside the gene matches: 16. This CDR3 comprises 18 residues. CDR3 nucleotide sequence: TGTGCCAGCAGTTCACCAGCCCCCGGACTAGCGGGTAGTAATACGCAGTATTTT. Its translation is CASSSPAPGLAGSNTQYF.

This chain uses TRBV7-9 with TRBJ1-2; a weak D match, TRBD1 (5 bases). CDR1 is SEHNR and CDR2 is FQNEAQ in the germline V gene (reference sequence). Trimming pared 1 base from V and 7 bases from J, leaving 10 bases between. CDR3 size: 13 residues. This CDR3 reads CASSLVGTLGYTF. The DNA of the CDR3 is TGTGCCAGCAGCTTAGTAGGGACCCTTGGCTACACCTTC.

J is TRBJ2-3 and V is TRBV5-6; D call uncertain. Germline V gene sequence: CDR1 SGHDT, CDR2 YYEEEE. This CDR3 comprises 12 residues. Trimming stripped 4 bases from V and 6 bases from J, with 9 bases between. CDR3 sequence (DNA): TGTGCCAGCAGCCGACGGTGGGATACGCAGTATTTT. The encoded protein is CASSRRWDTQYF.

The J gene is TRBJ1-4, the V gene TRBV5-6; D call uncertain. Germline values: CDR1 SGHDT, CDR2 YYEEEE. This CDR3 is 14 amino acids long. V was pared by 2 bases and J by 10 bases, with 15 bases between. CDR3 nucleotides: TGTGCCAGCAGCTTTGGGCAGGTCCGCGGAAAACTGTTTTTT. Protein product: CASSFGQVRGKLFF.

J is TRBJ2-7 and V is TRBV7-2, with D perhaps assigned TRBD1 or TRBD2 (5 bases each). V was trimmed by 5 bases and J by 1 base, leaving 15 bases between them. The germline V gene encodes CDR1 SGHTA and CDR2 FQGNSA. There are 15 residues in the CDR3. The CDR3 DNA sequence: TGTGCCAGCAGCGAGGGACCAATCGATTCCTACGAGCAGTACTTC. This encodes CASSEGPIDSYEQYF.

The chain is built from TRBV7-9 and TRBJ2-2, with TRBD1 matching 9 bases. CDR3 length equals 15 residues. Germline CDR1 and CDR2: SEHNR and FQNEAQ (reference sequence). Trimming removed 3 bases from V and 7 bases from J; junction bases left unmatched: 6. The CDR3 DNA reads TGTGCCAGCAGCTTGACAGGGGGTGCTGGCGGGGAGCTGTTTTTT. Translating gives CASSLTGGAGGELFF.

The chain's CDR3 is CASRSTGPHYEQYF. CDR3 bases: TGTGCCAGCAGATCCACGGGACCCCACTACGAGCAGTACTTC. V and J are TRBV6-5 and TRBJ2-7; D may match TRBD1 or TRBD2 (5 bases each). Germline-derived CDR1 and CDR2 are MNHEY and SVGAGI. Trimming removed 6 bases from V and 3 bases from J, with 15 bases in between. The CDR3 is made up of 14 amino acids.

The V and J genes are TRBV7-8 and TRBJ2-5; 11 bases align to TRBD2. Germline V lookup: CDR1 SGHVS, CDR2 FQNEAQ. The CDR3 is made up of 16 amino acids. With V trimmed by 4 bases and J by 2 bases, 6 bases remained unmatched. The CDR3 region is CASSSTGLAVQETQYF. The CDR3 DNA sequence: TGTGCCAGCAGCTCAACGGGACTAGCGGTGCAAGAGACCCAGTACTTC.

The rearrangement links TRBV27 to TRBJ2-3, with unresolved D. This CDR3 has 13 residues. V shed 6 bases and J shed 1 base, with 8 bases lying between them. The germline V gene encodes CDR1 MNHEY and CDR2 SMNVEV (reference sequence). DNA for the CDR3: TGTGCCAGCAGGATACGACGCACAGATACGCAGTATTTT. Translating it yields CASRIRRTDTQYF.

This sequence joins TRBV7-2 and TRBJ2-5; D uncertain. V lost 1 base, J lost 7 bases, and 7 bases lay in between. This CDR3 has 12 amino acids. Germline V gene sequence: CDR1 SGHTA, CDR2 FQGNSA. CDR3 sequence: CASSLDLGTQYF. The DNA for the CDR3 is TGTGCCAGCAGCTTAGACCTGGGGACCCAGTACTTC.

This chain uses TRBV27 with TRBJ2-7; 10 bases agree with TRBD1. Germline V gene lookup returns CDR1 MNHEY and CDR2 SMNVEV (reference sequence). Germline trimming cut 6 bases from V and 2 bases from J; bases unmatched to any gene: 10. This CDR3 contains 16 residues. CDR3 DNA sequence: TGTGCCAGCAGACCTAGCTCCGGGACAGGGGCCTACGAGCAGTACTTC. The encoded protein is CASRPSSGTGAYEQYF.

This clone was detected a few times. The chain carries TRBV7-2 and TRBJ1-1, with TRBD1 matching over 7 bases. V was clipped by 0 bases and J by 11 bases; unmatched bases: 15. Germline V gives CDR1 SGHTA, CDR2 FQGNSA. The CDR3 sequence is 16 residues long. For the CDR3, the DNA is TGTGCCAGCAGCTTAGCGTCGACAGGGACGGAGTTTTCGGCTTTCTTT. It translates to CASSLASTGTEFSAFF.

The chain uses TRBV11-3 and TRBJ2-1; 9 nucleotides line up with TRBD2. Trimming cost V 5 bases and J 9 bases; bases outside gene matches: 8. Germline CDR1 is SGHNT and CDR2 is YENEEA. This CDR3 has 14 residues. CDR3 region: CASSGLAGLGEQFF. The CDR3, as DNA: TGTGCCAGCAGCGGCCTAGCGGGACTGGGTGAGCAGTTCTTC.